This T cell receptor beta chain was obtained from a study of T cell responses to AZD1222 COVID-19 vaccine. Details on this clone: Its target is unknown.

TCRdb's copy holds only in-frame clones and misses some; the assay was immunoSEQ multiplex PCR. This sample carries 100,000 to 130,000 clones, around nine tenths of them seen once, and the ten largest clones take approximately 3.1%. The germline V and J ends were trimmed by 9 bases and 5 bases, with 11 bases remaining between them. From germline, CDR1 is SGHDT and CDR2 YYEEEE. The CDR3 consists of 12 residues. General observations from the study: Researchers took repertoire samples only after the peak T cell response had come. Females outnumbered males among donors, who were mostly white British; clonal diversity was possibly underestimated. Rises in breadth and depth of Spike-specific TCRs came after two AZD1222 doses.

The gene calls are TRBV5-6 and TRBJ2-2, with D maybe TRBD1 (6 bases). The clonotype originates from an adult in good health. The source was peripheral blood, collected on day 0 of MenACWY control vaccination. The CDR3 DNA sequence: TGTGCCACCGAGACAGGAACCGGGGAGCTGTTTTTT. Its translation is CATETGTGELFF.